The 11 T cell receptor beta chains below all came from one sample that was sequenced in a study of Graves' ophthalmopathy and Graves' hyperthyroidism. From RNA, the CDR3 regions of TCR beta chains were amplified and sequenced. After a first-round RT-PCR with HTBI primers, a second-round multiplex PCR was run. MiXCR, applied by TCRdb to the multiplex PCR reads, yields one record per CDR3 protein. The data contain about 400,000 distinct CDR3 sequences, 15% to 20% of them singletons. Sequenced sample: peripheral blood. The receptor source for this set is a woman in her late teens or twenties with Graves' ophthalmopathy.

This clonotype was seen many times. The rearrangement joins TRBV28 to TRBJ2-7, with unresolved D. Germline V CDR1 and CDR2: MDHEN, SYDVKM. Between the trimmed V and J ends, which lost 5 bases and 3 bases, there was a span of 23 bases. The CDR3 is made up of 17 amino acids. CDR3: CASSPARLLVGSYEQYF. The CDR3 nucleotides read TGTGCCAGCAGTCCCGCGAGGCTCCTCGTGGGTAGCTACGAGCAGTACTTC.

This clonotype was picked up many times. CDR3: CASSSLTFRYEQYF. The CDR3 DNA reads TGTGCCAGCAGTTCCCTAACGTTCCGTTACGAGCAGTACTTC. The chain recombines TRBV28 with TRBJ2-7; D gene uncertain. Trimming took 4 bases from V and 4 from J, leaving 14 bases between them. CDR3 length: 14 amino acids. The germline V gene encodes CDR1 MDHEN and CDR2 SYDVKM.

This clonotype was counted ten times or more. The chain is built from TRBV7-9 and TRBJ2-5, with D possibly TRBD1 on 6 matching bases. Germline lookup yields CDR1 SEHNR and CDR2 FQNEAQ (reference sequence). The CDR3 consists of 14 residues. Trimming took off 1 base at V and 3 bases at J, with 9 bases between the two ends. CDR3 DNA sequence: TGTGCCAGCAGCTTAGGGAGACAGGAAGAGACCCAGTACTTC. Its protein product is CASSLGRQEETQYF.

The V and J genes are TRBV12-3 or TRBV12-4 and TRBJ1-5; a possible D gene is TRBD1 (5 bases). V was clipped by 5 bases and J by 2 bases, with 13 bases between them. The CDR3 has 15 residues. CDR3 protein: CASSPTASRNQPQHF. For the CDR3, the DNA is TGTGCCAGCAGTCCGACAGCGTCACGCAATCAGCCCCAGCATTTT.

This clonotype has at least ten counts. This chain joins TRBV6-1 and TRBJ1-1; unclear D gene. The CDR3 loop spans 13 amino acids. CDR1 MNHNS and CDR2 SASEGT come from the germline V gene. V was shortened by 9 bases and J by 3 bases, with 14 bases between the two germline ends. The CDR3 loop is CASTDGLYTEAFF. CDR3 coding DNA: TGTGCCAGTACGGACGGTCTTTACACTGAAGCTTTCTTT.

In this sample, this clonotype turned up many times. The chain employs TRBV2 and TRBJ1-6; TRBD1 aligns across 9 bases. Germline V CDR1 and CDR2: SNHLY, FYNNEI. Trimming cost V 2 bases and J 7 bases; bases outside gene matches: 3. The CDR3 is 15 residues long. CDR3 in amino acids: CASSELTGGNSPLHF. DNA for the CDR3: TGTGCCAGCAGTGAACTGACAGGGGGAAATTCACCCCTCCACTTT.

Many counts were recorded for this clonotype. The V gene is TRBV7-2, the J gene TRBJ1-2; D is undetermined. The germline CDR1 and CDR2 sequences are SGHTA and FQGNSA. CDR3 length: 13 amino acids. V was cut by 1 base and J by 4 bases, with 7 bases left in between. CDR3 protein: CASSLGSGYGYTF. DNA for the CDR3: TGTGCCAGCAGCTTAGGGTCGGGCTATGGCTACACCTTC.

This clonotype appeared many times. This chain joins TRBV4-3 and TRBJ1-1; D gene unclear. V lost 1 base and J 0 bases, leaving 15 bases between the germline ends. There are 17 residues in the CDR3. Germline CDR1 and CDR2: LGHNA and YSLEER. For the CDR3, the DNA is TGCGCCAGCAGCCAAGGTGGAGGTATCAACATGAACACTGAAGCTTTCTTT. Encoded protein: CASSQGGGINMNTEAFF.

This clonotype was recorded many times. The chain joins TRBV2 to TRBJ2-7, with TRBD2 identical over 8 bases. The CDR3 runs to 16 residues. Losses at the gene ends were 5 bases for V and 4 bases for J; bases not matched to a gene: 13. CDR1 and CDR2 (germline): SNHLY, FYNNEI. This CDR3 reads CASSFQAGAMGYEQYF. CDR3 nucleotides: TGTGCCAGCAGTTTTCAAGCGGGAGCAATGGGGTACGAGCAGTACTTC. Together with reference TRBV2 and TRBJ2-7, the CDR3 gives the full variable domain: EPEVTQTPSHQVTQMGQEVILRCVPISNHLYFYWYRQILGQKVEFLVSFYNNEISEKSEIFDDQFSVERPDGSNFTLKIRSTKLEDSAMYFCASSFQAGAMGYEQYFGPGTRLTVT.

This clonotype was seen ten or more times. This CDR3 is CASSLGVLAGTEAFF. The CDR3 nucleotides are TGTGCCAGCAGCTTAGGTGTTCTAGCTGGGACTGAAGCTTTCTTT. The genes are TRBV7-2 and TRBJ1-1; D not certain. V was clipped by 1 base and J by 5 bases, with 14 bases between them. The germline CDR1 and CDR2 sequences are SGHTA and FQGNSA. The length of the CDR3 is 15 residues.

This clonotype was detected many times. The chain uses TRBV12-3 or TRBV12-4 and TRBJ1-5, with D perhaps matching TRBD1 (5 bases). CDR3 length: 16 residues. With 1 base removed from V and 2 bases from J, the gap between germline ends came to 12 bases. This CDR3 reads CASSLGGNGGNQPQHF. The CDR3 DNA follows: TGTGCCAGCAGTTTAGGGGGCAATGGAGGCAATCAGCCCCAGCATTTT.